This T cell receptor (beta chain) originates from a study of cytomegalovirus exposure and HLA in healthy donors. Study-level results: Cytomegalovirus association was listed for approximately 150 TCR beta chains. Rare TCR sequences dominated, though some public TCRs recurred in many donors.

Regarding this clone: What it binds is unknown.

While the first cohort had some 700 subjects, the donors belonged to the separate validation cohort of over a hundred subjects. Sequencing was performed with immunoSEQ multiplex PCR; in TCRdb, only in-frame clones are kept and a portion is missing. This repertoire shows 70,000 to 90,000 clones, around 81% found once; its top ten account for 2.5% to 3%. The sample consisted of PBMCs. This receptor was obtained from a man younger than 40 in good health and CMV-seronegative.

CDR3 sequence reads: CASSQPRDTSPGTNEKLFF. CDR3 in DNA: TGCGCCAGCAGTCAACCACGGGACACATCTCCGGGAACTAATGAAAAACTGTTTTTT. The chain couples TRBV23-1 to TRBJ1-4; weak D call: TRBD1 (6 bases). TRBV23-1 is treated as an ORF (open reading frame) with a function not yet certain. The CDR3 consists of 19 residues. Deletions cut 2 bases from V and 1 base from J, with 20 bases between.